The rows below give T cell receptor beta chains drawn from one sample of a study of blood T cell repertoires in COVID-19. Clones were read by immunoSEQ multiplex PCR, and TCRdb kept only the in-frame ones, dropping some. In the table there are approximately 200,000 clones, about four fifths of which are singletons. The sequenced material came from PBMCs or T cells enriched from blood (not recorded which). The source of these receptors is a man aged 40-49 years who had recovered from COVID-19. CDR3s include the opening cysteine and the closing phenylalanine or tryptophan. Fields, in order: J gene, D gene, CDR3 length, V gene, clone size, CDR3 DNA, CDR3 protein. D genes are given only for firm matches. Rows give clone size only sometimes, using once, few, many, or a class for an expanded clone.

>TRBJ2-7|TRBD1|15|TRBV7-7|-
TGTGCTAGCAGCTTAGGGGGCGCGGCAAGCTACGAGCAGTACTTC
CASSLGGAASYEQYF
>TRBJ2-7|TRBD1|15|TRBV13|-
TGTGCCAGCAGCTTGGGTTTGGGACAGAGCTACGAGCAGTACTTC
CASSLGLGQSYEQYF
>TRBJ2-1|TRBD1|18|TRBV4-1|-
TGCGCCAGCAGCCAAGATGCGGACAGGGGCGAACAATACAATGAGCAGTTCTTC
CASSQDADRGEQYNEQFF
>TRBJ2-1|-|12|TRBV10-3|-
TGTGCCTCGTTAGGTAGCGGCAATGAGCAGTTCTTC
CASLGSGNEQFF
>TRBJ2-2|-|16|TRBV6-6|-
TGTGCCAGCAGTTACCCCGCGACTAGTCCCCCCGGGGAGCTGTTTTTT
CASSYPATSPPGELFF
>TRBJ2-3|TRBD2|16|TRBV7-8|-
TGTGCCAGCAGCTTAGCCGCAGCGGGAGGCCCAGATACGCAGTATTTT
CASSLAAAGGPDTQYF
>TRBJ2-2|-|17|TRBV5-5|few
TGTGCCAGCAGCTTGAGTCCGGACTACCTTACGAGCGGGGAGCTGTTTTTT
CASSLSPDYLTSGELFF
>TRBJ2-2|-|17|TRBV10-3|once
TGTGCCTCCACAGCCCGTAGCGGACCGACGAACACCGGGGAGCTGTTTTTT
CASTARSGPTNTGELFF
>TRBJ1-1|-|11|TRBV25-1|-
TGTGCCAGCAGGTTACTTTTTGAAGCTTTCTTT
CASRLLFEAFF
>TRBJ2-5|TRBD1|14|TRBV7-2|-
TGTGCCAGCAGGCCCGGGACAGGGCAAGAGACCCAGTACTTC
CASRPGTGQETQYF
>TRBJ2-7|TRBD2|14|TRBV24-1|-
TGTGCCACCAGTCAAAGCGGGAGGTATTACGAGCAGTACTTC
CATSQSGRYYEQYF
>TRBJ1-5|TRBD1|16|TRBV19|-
TGTGCCAGTAGTATATCGGGACAGGGGTTCAATCAGCCCCAGCATTTT
CASSISGQGFNQPQHF
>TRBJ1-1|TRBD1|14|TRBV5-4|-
TGTGCCAGCAGCGCCGGGACAGGGGACACTGAAGCTTTCTTT
CASSAGTGDTEAFF
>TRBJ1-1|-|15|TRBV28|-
TGTGCCAGCAGTCCGGGGGCGGGAGGGGTCACTGAAGCTTTCTTT
CASSPGAGGVTEAFF
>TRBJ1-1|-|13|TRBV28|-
TGTGCCAGCAGTGGGGACACCTTCACTGAAGCTTTCTTT
CASSGDTFTEAFF
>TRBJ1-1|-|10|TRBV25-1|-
TGTGCCAGCTGGGGGGGTGAAGCTTTCTTT
CASWGGEAFF
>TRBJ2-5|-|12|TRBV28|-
TGTGCCAGCAGGAGAAATGGAGAGACCCAGTACTTC
CASRRNGETQYF
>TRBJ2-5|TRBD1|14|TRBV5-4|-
TGTGCCAGCAGCTTGGGACAGGGTCAAGAGACCCAGTACTTC
CASSLGQGQETQYF
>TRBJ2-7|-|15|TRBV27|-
TGTGCCAGCAGTTATCAGGTCCCCCCCGCCTACGAGCAGTACTTC
CASSYQVPPAYEQYF
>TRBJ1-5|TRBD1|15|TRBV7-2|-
TGTGCCAGCAGCGTCGGGACAGGCGGTGGTCAGCCCCAGCATTTT
CASSVGTGGGQPQHF
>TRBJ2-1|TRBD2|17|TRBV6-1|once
TGTGCCAGCAGCGAAATCTCTACTAGCGGAGCCTACAATGAGCAGTTCTTC
CASSEISTSGAYNEQFF
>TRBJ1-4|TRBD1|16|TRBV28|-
TGTGCCAGCAGCTCAATTCAGGGGGCTTTACAGGAAAAACTGTTTTTT
CASSSIQGALQEKLFF
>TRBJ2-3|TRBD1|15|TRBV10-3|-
TGTGCCATCAGTGGAGAGGGGGCTATTACGGATACGCAGTATTTT
CAISGEGAITDTQYF
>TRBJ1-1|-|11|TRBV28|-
TGTGCCAGCACAATGAACACTGAAGCTTTCTTT
CASTMNTEAFF
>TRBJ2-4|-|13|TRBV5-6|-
TGTGCCAGCAGCAACAGTGGTTCAAACATTCAGTACTTC
CASSNSGSNIQYF
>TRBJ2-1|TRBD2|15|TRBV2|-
TGTGCCAGCAAACTAGCGGGAGGTGTTACGAATGAGCAGTTCTTC
CASKLAGGVTNEQFF
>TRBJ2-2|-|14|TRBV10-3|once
TGTGCCATCAATCCGGGGTCCACTACCGGGGAGCTGTTTTTT
CAINPGSTTGELFF
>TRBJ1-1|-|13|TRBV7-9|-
TGTGCCAGCAGCCGATACAAGAACACTGAAGCTTTCTTT
CASSRYKNTEAFF
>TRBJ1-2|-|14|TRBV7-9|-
TGTGCCAGCAGCCCGCTGGAGGTCTCCTATGGCTACACCTTC
CASSPLEVSYGYTF
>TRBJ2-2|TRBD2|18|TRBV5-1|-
TGCGCCAGCAGCCCCGGGGGGATGGCGGGACGAAACACCGGGGAGCTGTTTTTT
CASSPGGMAGRNTGELFF
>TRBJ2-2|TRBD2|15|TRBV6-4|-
TGTGCCAGCAGTGACGGGACTAGCGGGACCGGGGAGCTGTTTTTT
CASSDGTSGTGELFF
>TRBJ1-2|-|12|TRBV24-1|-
TGTGCCACCAGTGACCCTCCGGGGGGCTACACCTTC
CATSDPPGGYTF
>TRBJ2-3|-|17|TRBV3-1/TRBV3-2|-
TGTGCCAGCAGCCAACCCCACGGGAGCGGGTGGGTGGATACGCAGTATTTT
CASSQPHGSGWVDTQYF
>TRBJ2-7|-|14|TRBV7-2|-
TGTGCCAGCAGCTTAGCGCTGCCAGGCTACGAGCAGTACTTC
CASSLALPGYEQYF
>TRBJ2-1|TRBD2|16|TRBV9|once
TGTGCCAGCAGCGTAGACGGGACTAGCCGGTACAATGAGCAGTTCTTC
CASSVDGTSRYNEQFF
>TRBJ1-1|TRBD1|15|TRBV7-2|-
TGTGCCAGCAGCTTAAGGACAGGGGTGGGCACTGAAGCTTTCTTT
CASSLRTGVGTEAFF
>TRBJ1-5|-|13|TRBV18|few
TGTGCCAGCTCTCTAGGGGTATATCAGCCCCAGCATTTT
CASSLGVYQPQHF
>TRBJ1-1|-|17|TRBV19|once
TGTGCCAGTAGGGGGATGGACAGCCTTTTCTTGAACACTGAAGCTTTCTTT
CASRGMDSLFLNTEAFF
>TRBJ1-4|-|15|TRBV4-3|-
TGCGCCAGCAGCCAATTTACAGGAGTCGGTGAAAAACTGTTTTTT
CASSQFTGVGEKLFF
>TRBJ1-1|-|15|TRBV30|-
TGTGCCTGGATCCCAACGGGACACCTGTTGACTGAAGCTTTCTTT
CAWIPTGHLLTEAFF
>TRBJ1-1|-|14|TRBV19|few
TGTGCCAGTAGAGTAGCCCCATATGACACTGAAGCTTTCTTT
CASRVAPYDTEAFF
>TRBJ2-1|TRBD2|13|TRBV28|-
TGTGCCAGCAGCCTAGCGGACTACAATGAGCAGTTCTTC
CASSLADYNEQFF
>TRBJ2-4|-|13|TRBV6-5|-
TGTGCCAGCAGTTACTCGAACGGGAACATTCAGTACTTC
CASSYSNGNIQYF
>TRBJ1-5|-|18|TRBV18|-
TGTGCCAGCTCACCAATTCACAGGGAGCTGAGGAGCAATCAGCCCCAGCATTTT
CASSPIHRELRSNQPQHF
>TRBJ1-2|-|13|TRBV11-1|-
TGTGCCAGCAGCCCTACGACTGACTATGGCTACACCTTC
CASSPTTDYGYTF
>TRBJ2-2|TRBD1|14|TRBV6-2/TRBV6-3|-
TGTGCCAGCAGCCCGGGACAGGACCCCGGGGAGCTGTTTTTT
CASSPGQDPGELFF
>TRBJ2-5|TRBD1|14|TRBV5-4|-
TGTGCCAGCACTTATGGGACAGGGGTAGAGACCCAGTACTTC
CASTYGTGVETQYF
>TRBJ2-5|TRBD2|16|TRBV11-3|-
TGTGCCAGCAGCTTAGGGGCTAGCGGGAGTGGAGAGACCCAGTACTTC
CASSLGASGSGETQYF
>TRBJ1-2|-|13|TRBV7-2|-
TGTGCCAGCAGCTCCCGAGGGTCGTTCGGCTACACCTTC
CASSSRGSFGYTF
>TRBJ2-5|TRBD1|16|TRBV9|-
TGTGCCAGCAGCGTAGGGGGGACAGGGGGCGAAGAGACCCAGTACTTC
CASSVGGTGGEETQYF